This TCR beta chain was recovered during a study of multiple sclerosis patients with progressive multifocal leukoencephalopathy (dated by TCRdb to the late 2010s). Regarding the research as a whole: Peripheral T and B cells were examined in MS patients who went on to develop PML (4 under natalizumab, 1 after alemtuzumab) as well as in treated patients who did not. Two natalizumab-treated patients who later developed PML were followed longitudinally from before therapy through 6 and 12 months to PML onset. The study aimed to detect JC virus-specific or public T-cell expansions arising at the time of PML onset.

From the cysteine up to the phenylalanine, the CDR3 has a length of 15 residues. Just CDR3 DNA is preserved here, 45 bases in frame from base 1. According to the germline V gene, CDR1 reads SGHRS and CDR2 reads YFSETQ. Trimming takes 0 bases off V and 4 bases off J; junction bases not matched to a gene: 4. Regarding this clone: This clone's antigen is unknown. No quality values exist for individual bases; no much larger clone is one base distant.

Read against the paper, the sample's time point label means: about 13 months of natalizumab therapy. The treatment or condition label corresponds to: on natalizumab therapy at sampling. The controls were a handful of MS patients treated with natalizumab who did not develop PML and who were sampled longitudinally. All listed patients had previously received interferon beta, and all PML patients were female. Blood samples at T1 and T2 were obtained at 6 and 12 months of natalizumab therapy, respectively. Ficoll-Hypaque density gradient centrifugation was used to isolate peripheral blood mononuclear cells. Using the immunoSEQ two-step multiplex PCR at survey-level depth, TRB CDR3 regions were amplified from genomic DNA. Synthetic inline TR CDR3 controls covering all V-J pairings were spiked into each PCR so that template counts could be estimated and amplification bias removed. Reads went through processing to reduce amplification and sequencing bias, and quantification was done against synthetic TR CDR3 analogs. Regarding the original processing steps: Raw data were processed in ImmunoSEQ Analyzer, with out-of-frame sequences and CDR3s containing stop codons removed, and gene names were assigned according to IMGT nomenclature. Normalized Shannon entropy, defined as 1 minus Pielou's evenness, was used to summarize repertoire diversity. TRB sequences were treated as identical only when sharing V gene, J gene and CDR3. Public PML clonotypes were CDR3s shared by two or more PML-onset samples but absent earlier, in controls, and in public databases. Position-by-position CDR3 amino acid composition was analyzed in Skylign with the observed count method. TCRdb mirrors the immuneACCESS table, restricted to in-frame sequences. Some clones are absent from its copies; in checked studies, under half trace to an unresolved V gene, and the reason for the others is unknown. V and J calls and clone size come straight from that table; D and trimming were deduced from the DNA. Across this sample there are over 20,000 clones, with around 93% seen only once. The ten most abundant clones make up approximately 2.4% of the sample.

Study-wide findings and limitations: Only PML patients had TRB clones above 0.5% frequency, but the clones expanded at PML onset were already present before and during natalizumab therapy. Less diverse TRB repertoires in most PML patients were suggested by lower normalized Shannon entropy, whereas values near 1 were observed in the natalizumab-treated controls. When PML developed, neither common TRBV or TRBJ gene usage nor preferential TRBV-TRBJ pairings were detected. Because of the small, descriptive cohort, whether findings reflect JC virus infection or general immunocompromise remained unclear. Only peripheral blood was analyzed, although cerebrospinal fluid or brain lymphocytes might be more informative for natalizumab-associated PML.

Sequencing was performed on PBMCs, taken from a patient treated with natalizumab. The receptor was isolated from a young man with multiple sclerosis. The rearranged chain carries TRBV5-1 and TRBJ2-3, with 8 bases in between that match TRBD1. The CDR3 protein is CASSLADRGPDTQYF. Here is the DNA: TGCGCCAGCAGCTTGGCCGACAGGGGCCCAGATACGCAGTATTTT.